This T cell receptor beta chain was recorded in a study of CD8 T cells in ankylosing spondylitis. Study-level points and caveats: A motif in TCR beta, a set of several highly homologous variants, appeared characteristic of ankylosing spondylitis blood.

Concerning this clonotype: What it binds is unknown.

The V end was cut by 5 bases, the J end by 5 bases, with 10 bases between. Germline V gives CDR1 SEHNR, CDR2 FQNEAQ (reference sequence). The CDR3 is 14 residues long. TCRdb ran MiXCR on the 5' RACE reads and lists one entry per CDR3 protein. The sample holds about 220,000 distinct CDR3 sequences, 7% to 8% seen once. The sequenced sample was blood, either unsorted or a sorted T cell fraction (not recorded which). The clonotype was recovered from a male donor with ankylosing spondylitis. This chain uses TRBV7-9 with TRBJ2-6, with unresolved D. CDR3: CASSPITRANVLTF. CDR3 bases: TGTGCCAGCAGCCCGATAACAAGGGCCAACGTCCTGACTTTC. The variable domain in full, with the rest retrieved from reference TRBV7-9 and TRBJ2-6, is DTGVSQNPRHKITKRGQNVTFRCDPISEHNRLYWYRQTLGQGPEFLTYFQNEAQLEKSRLLSDRFSAERPKGSFSTLEIQRTEQGDSAMYLCASSPITRANVLTFGAGSRLTVL.